This TCR beta chain was recovered during a study of blood T cell repertoires in COVID-19. Study context: The United States, Italy and Spain were the sources of the acute and convalescent COVID-19 samples. PBMCs, B-cell-depleted T cells, or T cells provided the cDNA or gDNA that made up the material.

Per the study methods: How many nucleated cells were present was estimated from reference gene primer amplification. Using immunoSEQ multiplex PCR, the repertoire was profiled, and TCRdb retains in-frame clones only, with some absent. For V, J and clone size, that table is used; D and trimming come from the DNA. There are 90,000 to 100,000 clones in the sample; about 70% occur only once, and 20% to 25% lies in the top ten. Material: peripheral blood. The TCR was taken from a woman in her fifties or sixties in a cohort sampled during active or convalescent COVID-19.

The CDR3 here is CASSRGLAGGYQETQYF. CDR3 bases: TGCGCCAGCAGCCGCGGACTAGCGGGGGGGTACCAAGAGACCCAGTACTTC. The chain is built from TRBV4-3 and TRBJ2-5, with TRBD2 identical over 15 bases. This CDR3 region has 17 residues. Germline CDR1 is LGHNA and CDR2 is YSLEER. V dropped 4 bases and J dropped 0; count of bases not matched to a gene: 3.